The table lists the clone carrying this T cell receptor beta chain with a count of one. This CDR3 spans 14 amino acids. J was trimmed by 3 bases and V by 1 base; bases with no gene match: 3. Looked up from germline, CDR1 is SGHTA and CDR2 is FQGNSA. Original processing notes: Estimated nucleated cell counts came from reference gene primer amplification. This table comes from immunoSEQ multiplex PCR, and its TCRdb copy is limited to in-frame clones, with some not included. V and J calls plus clone size are reproduced from that table; the DNA served to infer D and trimming. The data contain about 220,000 clones, 82% of them singletons. These data belong to a study of blood T cell repertoires in COVID-19. Study background: In each case, the material was cDNA or gDNA derived from T cells, B-cell-depleted T cells, or PBMCs.

Followed over time, Seattle patients had been enrolled while infection was active. The sequence was collected from an older woman with COVID-19, enrolled during active disease. What was sequenced was peripheral blood. The chain employs TRBV7-2 and TRBJ2-7, with TRBD1 identical over 7 bases. This chain's CDR3 is CASSLGSGGYEQYF. DNA of the CDR3: TGTGCCAGCAGCTTAGGGTCAGGGGGCTACGAGCAGTACTTC.